This T cell receptor (beta chain) was observed in a study of T-cell memory formation after mild COVID-19. Across the whole study: Largely, the TCR clusters proved donor specific.

Comment on this clonotype: The antigen is unknown.

The study's findings and limits: Some SARS-CoV-2-responding clones were already detected in memory before infection. Whereas later expanders leaned CD4+, clones contracting day 15 to 85 showed a balanced CD4/CD8 makeup.

Amplification by 5'RACE using constant-segment primers produced TCR alpha and TCR beta cDNA libraries that carried sample barcodes and UMIs. TCRdb re-derived calls from the 5' RACE reads in MiXCR, one entry per CDR3 protein. The sample includes roughly 99,000 distinct CDR3 sequences, roughly an eighth of them seen just once. The receptor was isolated from a man in his late teens or twenties who had mild COVID-19 (a few samples of this study predate the infection). Cell type and time point are not known. Sequences were obtained from PBMCs or a T cell subset sorted from them (not recorded which).

CDR3: CASTDRGGLITGELFF. In DNA form, the CDR3 reads TGTGCCAGTACCGATCGTGGGGGCCTCATCACCGGGGAGCTGTTTTTT. V usage is TRBV19 and J usage is TRBJ2-2; D perhaps matches TRBD1 (6 bases). Deletions cut 7 bases from V and 4 bases from J, with 19 bases between. The CDR3 is 16 amino acids. The V gene's germline CDR1 is LNHDA and CDR2 SQIVND (reference sequence).